These T cell receptor beta chains were read from a single sample in a study of cytomegalovirus exposure and HLA in healthy donors. The table came from immunoSEQ multiplex PCR; TCRdb's copy has only in-frame clones and leaves some out. Among 190,000 or so clones listed, 75% to 90% were seen once. Source material: PBMCs. Every receptor here comes from a boy aged 5-17 years in good health and CMV-seronegative. The CDR3 runs from the conserved cysteine through the conserved F or W. D genes are given only for firm matches. Some rows mark clone size as missing; the rest say once, few, many or name a class of expanded clone.

j_call | d_call | v_call | clone_size | cdr3_aa | cdr3_nt
TRBJ1-1 | - | TRBV19 | - | CASRRRSGDTEAFF | TGTGCCAGTAGACGCCGGTCGGGGGACACTGAAGCTTTCTTT
TRBJ2-7 | TRBD1 | TRBV5-1 | - | CASSFQGQGPYEQYF | TGCGCCAGCAGCTTCCAGGGACAGGGCCCGTACGAGCAGTACTTC
TRBJ2-7 | TRBD2 | TRBV5-1 | - | CASSPQREGRYEQYF | TGCGCCAGCAGCCCTCAGCGGGAGGGCCGCTACGAGCAGTACTTC
TRBJ2-7 | TRBD1 | TRBV6-5 | - | CASSYSAGTGSYEQYF | TGTGCCAGCAGTTACTCGGCCGGGACAGGATCCTACGAGCAGTACTTC
TRBJ1-1 | - | TRBV5-1 | - | CASSLAPWGGRHTEAFF | TGCGCCAGCAGCTTGGCCCCATGGGGAGGGAGGCACACTGAAGCTTTCTTT
TRBJ2-2 | TRBD1 | TRBV29-1 | few | CSVAIKGAGTGELFF | TGCAGCGTTGCCATCAAGGGGGCCGGCACCGGGGAGCTGTTTTTT
TRBJ1-3 | - | TRBV11-2 | - | CASSLAGESGSTIYF | TGTGCCAGCAGCTTAGCGGGGGAGTCTGGAAGCACCATATATTTT
TRBJ2-3 | - | TRBV5-4 | - | CASSWHWGVSTDTQYF | TGTGCCAGCAGTTGGCATTGGGGGGTTAGCACAGATACGCAGTATTTT
TRBJ1-5 | TRBD1 | TRBV10-3 | - | CAISESGTGANQPQHF | TGTGCCATCAGTGAGTCTGGGACAGGGGCTAATCAGCCCCAGCATTTT
TRBJ2-2 | TRBD2 | TRBV11-2 | - | CASSLTSGYTGELFF | TGTGCCAGCAGCTTGACTAGCGGGTACACCGGGGAGCTGTTTTTT
TRBJ1-2 | - | TRBV2 | - | CASSTGYGYTF | TGTGCCAGCAGTACCGGCTATGGCTACACCTTC
TRBJ1-1 | - | TRBV5-1 | - | CASSLRGEGTEAFF | TGTGCCAGCAGCTTGAGGGGGGAGGGGACTGAAGCTTTCTTT
TRBJ1-2 | - | TRBV14 | once | CASSQDRDRGYGYTF | TGTGCCAGCAGCCAAGATCGGGATCGGGGGTATGGCTACACCTTC
TRBJ1-2 | TRBD1 | TRBV6-5 | - | CASSSSGTGGDTF | TGTGCCAGCAGTTCGTCCGGGACAGGGGGGGACACCTTC
TRBJ1-2 | TRBD1 | TRBV7-9 | - | CASSFITQTGKDGYTF | TGTGCCAGCAGCTTTATCACACAGACAGGGAAGGACGGCTACACCTTC
TRBJ2-7 | TRBD2 | TRBV11-3 | - | CASSLRGLAGVHEQYF | TGTGCCAGCAGCTTACGGGGACTAGCGGGAGTCCACGAGCAGTACTTC
TRBJ2-2 | - | TRBV6-5 | - | CASRPGQNTGELFF | TGTGCCAGCAGACCGGGACAGAACACCGGGGAGCTGTTTTTT
TRBJ2-1 | - | TRBV7-9 | - | CASSVGGSNEQFF | TGTGCCAGCAGCGTAGGCGGATCCAATGAGCAGTTCTTC
TRBJ2-2 | - | TRBV25-1 | once | CASSEWSRTGELFF | TGTGCCAGCAGTGAATGGAGCCGCACCGGGGAGCTGTTTTTT
TRBJ2-7 | - | TRBV5-1 | - | CASSLGTPYEQYF | TGCGCCAGCAGCTTAGGGACTCCCTACGAGCAGTACTTC
TRBJ1-1 | - | TRBV19 | - | CASSIGGGGTEAFF | TGTGCCAGTAGTATAGGAGGGGGGGGCACTGAAGCTTTCTTT
TRBJ1-6 | TRBD1 | TRBV4-1 | - | CASSQFGTGAYNSPLHF | TGCGCCAGCAGCCAATTCGGGACAGGGGCTTATAATTCACCCCTCCACTTT
TRBJ1-2 | - | TRBV30 | - | CAWSTQAYTF | TGTGCCTGGAGTACACAGGCCTACACCTTC